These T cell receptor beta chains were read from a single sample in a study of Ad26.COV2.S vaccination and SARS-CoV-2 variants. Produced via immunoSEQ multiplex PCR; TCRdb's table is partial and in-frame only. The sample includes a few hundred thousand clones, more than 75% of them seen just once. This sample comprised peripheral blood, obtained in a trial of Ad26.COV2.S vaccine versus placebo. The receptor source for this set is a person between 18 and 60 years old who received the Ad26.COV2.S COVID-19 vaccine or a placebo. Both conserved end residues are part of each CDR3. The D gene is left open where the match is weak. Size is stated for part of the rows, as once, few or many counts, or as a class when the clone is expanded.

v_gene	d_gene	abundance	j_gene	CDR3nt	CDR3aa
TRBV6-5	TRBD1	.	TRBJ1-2	TGTGCCAGCAGTTACTCCTTAACAGGGGGTGCGGTCGGCTACACCTTC	CASSYSLTGGAVGYTF
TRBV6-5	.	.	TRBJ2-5	TGTGCCAGCAGACTGGGCGGGGTAGAGACCCAGTACTTC	CASRLGGVETQYF
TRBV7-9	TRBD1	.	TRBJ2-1	TGTGCCAGCAGCCGCACAGGGGACGCCTACAATGAGCAGTTCTTC	CASSRTGDAYNEQFF
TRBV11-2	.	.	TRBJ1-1	TGTGCCAGCAGCGCCCCCAGAGGGGGTGGTGAAGCTTTCTTT	CASSAPRGGGEAFF
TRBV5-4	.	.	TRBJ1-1	TGTGCCAGCAGCTCGGACGGGAACACTGAAGCTTTCTTT	CASSSDGNTEAFF
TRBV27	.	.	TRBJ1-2	TGTGCCAGCAGTTTATCTATTACTGGATATGGCTACACCTTC	CASSLSITGYGYTF
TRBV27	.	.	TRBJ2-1	TGTGCCAGCAGTTTATTGGCCTCCACTTACAATGAGCAGTTCTTC	CASSLLASTYNEQFF
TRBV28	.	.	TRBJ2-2	TGTGCCAGCAGCTACATAAACCGGGAGCTGTTTTTT	CASSYINRELFF
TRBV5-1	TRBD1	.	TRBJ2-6	TGCGCCAGCAGCTTGGGGGGGACAGCGAGCTCTGGGGCCAACGTCCTGACTTTC	CASSLGGTASSGANVLTF
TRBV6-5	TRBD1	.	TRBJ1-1	TGTGCCAGCCAGAACAGGGGGCAGGTCACTGAAGCTTTCTTT	CASQNRGQVTEAFF
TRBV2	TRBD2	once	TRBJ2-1	TGTGCCAGCAGAGGACTAGGGCTCTACAATGAGCAGTTCTTC	CASRGLGLYNEQFF
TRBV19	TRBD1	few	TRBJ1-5	TGTGCCAGTAGTTCTCGGACAGGGACGAGCAATCAGCCCCAGCATTTT	CASSSRTGTSNQPQHF
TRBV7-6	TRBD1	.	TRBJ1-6	TGTGCCAGCAGTCGATTCGGACAGGGTGGTTCACCCCTCCACTTT	CASSRFGQGGSPLHF
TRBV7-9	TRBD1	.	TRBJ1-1	TGTGCCAGCAGCTTAGAGTATGCCCCGGGACAGGATGAAGCTTTCTTT	CASSLEYAPGQDEAFF
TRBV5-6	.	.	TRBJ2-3	TGTGCCAGCAGCTTGGGGGGGTCCGGCACAAGGGATACGCAGTATTTT	CASSLGGSGTRDTQYF
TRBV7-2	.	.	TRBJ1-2	TGTGCCAGCAGCTCATGGACAGTTAACTATGGCTACACCTTC	CASSSWTVNYGYTF
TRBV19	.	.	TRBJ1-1	TGTGCTACTGCAGGGAATCCGGCTGAAGCTTTCTTT	CATAGNPAEAFF
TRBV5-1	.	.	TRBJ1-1	TGCGCCAGCAGATTGACAGATCCGAACACTGAAGCTTTCTTT	CASRLTDPNTEAFF
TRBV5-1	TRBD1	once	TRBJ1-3	TGCGCCAGCAGCACCGGACAGGGGCGAAACACCATATATTTT	CASSTGQGRNTIYF
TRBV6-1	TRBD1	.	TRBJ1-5	TGTGCCAGCAGTGATAGACTCGGGACAGTGGGGAATCAGCCCCAGCATTTT	CASSDRLGTVGNQPQHF
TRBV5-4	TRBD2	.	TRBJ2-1	TGTGCCAGCAGCATGGGACTAGCGGGGGGGAAGAGCTCCTACAATGAGCAGTTCTTC	CASSMGLAGGKSSYNEQFF
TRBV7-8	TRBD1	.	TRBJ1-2	TGTGCCAGCAGCTCGGGACAGAACTATGGCTACACCTTC	CASSSGQNYGYTF
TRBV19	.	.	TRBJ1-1	TGTGCCAGTCCGAAATGGGGGACTGAAGCTTTCTTT	CASPKWGTEAFF
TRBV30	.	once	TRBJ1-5	TGTGCCTGGAGTGTACGGGAGAATCAGCCCCAGCATTTT	CAWSVRENQPQHF
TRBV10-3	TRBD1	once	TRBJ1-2	TGTGCCATCAGTGACCCCCCGGGACAGGTCTATGGCTACACCTTC	CAISDPPGQVYGYTF
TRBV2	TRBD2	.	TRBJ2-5	TGTGCCAGCAGGACCCGACTAGCGGGGAAAGAGACCCAGTACTTC	CASRTRLAGKETQYF
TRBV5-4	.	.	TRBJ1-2	TGTGCCAGCAGCTTTCCCCCTTTAACTAATGGCTACACCTTC	CASSFPPLTNGYTF
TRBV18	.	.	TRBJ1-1	TGTGCCAGCTCACCTGGACTGTGGACTGAAGCTTTCTTT	CASSPGLWTEAFF
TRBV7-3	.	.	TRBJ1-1	TGTGCCAGCAGCCCGGGGCCGGCCAACACTGAAGCTTTCTTT	CASSPGPANTEAFF
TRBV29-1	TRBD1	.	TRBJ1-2	TGCAGCGTCGGAGGGACAGGGGGTCGGTATGGCTACACCTTC	CSVGGTGGRYGYTF
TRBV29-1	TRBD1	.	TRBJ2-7	TGCAGCGTTGACCGTTTCGGGACAGGGAACTACGAGCAGTACTTC	CSVDRFGTGNYEQYF
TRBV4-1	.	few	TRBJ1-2	TGCGCCAGCAGCATACAGGGACGGAGAAGCTATGGCTACACCTTC	CASSIQGRRSYGYTF
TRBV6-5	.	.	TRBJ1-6	TGTGCCAGCAGTTACCGAGCCTTTTACGATTCACCCCTCCACTTT	CASSYRAFYDSPLHF
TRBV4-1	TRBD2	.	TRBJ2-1	TGCGCCAGCAGACTCGGGACTAGCGGGGCCAATGAGCAGTTCTTC	CASRLGTSGANEQFF
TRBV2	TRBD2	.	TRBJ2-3	TGTGCCAGCAGTGTTCTAGCGGGGGGGCTCGAGTTGACAGATACGCAGTATTTT	CASSVLAGGLELTDTQYF
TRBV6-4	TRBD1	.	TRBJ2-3	TGTGCCAGCAGTGACTTCGGGACAGCTAGCACAGATACGCAGTATTTT	CASSDFGTASTDTQYF